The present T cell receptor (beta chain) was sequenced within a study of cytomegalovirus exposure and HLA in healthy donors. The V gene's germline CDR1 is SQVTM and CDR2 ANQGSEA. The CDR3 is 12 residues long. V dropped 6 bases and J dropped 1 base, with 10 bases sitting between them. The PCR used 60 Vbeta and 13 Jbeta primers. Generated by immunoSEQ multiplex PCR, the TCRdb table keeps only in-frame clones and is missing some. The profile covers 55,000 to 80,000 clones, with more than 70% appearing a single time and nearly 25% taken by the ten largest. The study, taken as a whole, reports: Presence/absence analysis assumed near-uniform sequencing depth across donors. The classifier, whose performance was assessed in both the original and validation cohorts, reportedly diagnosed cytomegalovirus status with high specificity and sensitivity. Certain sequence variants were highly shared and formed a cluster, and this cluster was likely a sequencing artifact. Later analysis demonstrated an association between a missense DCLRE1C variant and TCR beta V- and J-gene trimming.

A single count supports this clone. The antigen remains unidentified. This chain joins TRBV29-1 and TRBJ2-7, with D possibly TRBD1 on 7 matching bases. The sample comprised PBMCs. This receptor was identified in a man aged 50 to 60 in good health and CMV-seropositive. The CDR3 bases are TGCAGCGTCGGGGGACAGTCCTACGAGCAGTACTTC. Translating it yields CSVGGQSYEQYF.